The following is a T cell receptor (beta chain) sequence with its context. Relative to its sample, this clonotype is large (0.1 to 1%). This receptor's antigen is unknown. Base-call qualities are not available, and no considerably larger clone is one nucleotide away. Reads for this sample came from an Illumina MiSeq. The public reads were quality trimmed at Q25 with fastp and then assembled into clones with MiXCR by TCRdb, keeping productive beta chains. For every CDR3 protein sequence, its rows merge into one entry that carries the most common genes and DNA. The sample table records around 3,600 distinct CDR3 sequences; about 9.6% of these occur just once. Clones ranked in the top ten supply 6.3% of the sample. These data are taken from a study. Looking up the germline V gene yields CDR1 SNHLY and CDR2 FYNNEI. Measured from the cysteine to the phenylalanine, the CDR3 is 14 residues long. The kept DNA is CDR3 alone, 42 bases in frame from the first base. V lost 8 bases and J lost 0 bases, and the count of bases not matched to a germline gene is 5.

This sequence was found in a human donor with rheumatoid arthritis. Rearrangement joined TRBV2 to TRBJ2-7; TRBD2 agrees with 9 junctional bases. The sample was CD4+ T cells from synovial fluid. The CDR3 protein sequence reads: CASVLAGDSYEQYF. The nucleotide sequence is given as TGTGCCAGCGTGTTAGCGGGAGACTCCTACGAGCAGTACTTC.